The 27 T cell receptor beta chains below all came from one sample that was sequenced in a study of OX40 agonist ivuxolimab in advanced cancers. The table came from immunoSEQ multiplex PCR; TCRdb's copy has only in-frame clones and leaves some out. The sample includes 62,000 or so clones, around four fifths seen only once; the top ten take approximately 4%. The sequencing used CD4+ or CD8+ T cells sorted from blood, collected in a trial of the OX40 agonist ivuxolimab. The origin of the receptors is an adult with an advanced solid tumor such as melanoma, head and neck, liver or kidney cancer.

V usage is TRBV28 and J usage is TRBJ2-7; 7 nucleotides align to TRBD1. V was clipped by 6 bases and J by 1 base; unmatched bases: 9. Germline CDR1 and CDR2: MDHEN and SYDVKM. This CDR3 is built from 15 residues. The CDR3 nucleotides read TGTGCCAGCAGCGAAGACAGGGCGAAGTCCTACGAGCAGTACTTC. This codes for CASSEDRAKSYEQYF.

The rearrangement joins TRBV7-9 to TRBJ2-5; D is possibly TRBD2 (6 bases). This CDR3 is 17 amino acids long. CDR1 is SEHNR, CDR2 FQNEAQ, per germline (reference sequence). The germline V and J ends were trimmed by 1 base and 4 bases, with 19 bases remaining between them. CDR3 loop: CASSLGLLLPGGETQYF. The CDR3 nucleotides are TGTGCCAGCAGCTTAGGGCTCCTCCTCCCCGGGGGAGAGACCCAGTACTTC.

J is TRBJ2-2 and V is TRBV4-1, with D possibly called TRBD1 or TRBD2 (5 bases each). Trimming removed 4 bases at V and 0 bases at J, with 24 bases between. Per the germline V gene, CDR1 is MGHRA and CDR2 is YSYEKL. This CDR3 is 20 amino acids long. This CDR3 is CASSPILGRSLSANTGELFF. CDR3 DNA sequence: TGCGCCAGCAGCCCGATATTGGGACGGAGTTTATCCGCGAACACCGGGGAGCTGTTTTTT.

The sample holds a few counts of this clone. The chain uses TRBV12-1 and TRBJ1-2. TRBV12-1 is a documented pseudogene. The CDR3 spans 15 residues. The DNA of the CDR3 is TGTGCCAGCAGCTTTGAGTCAAGCCCGGGCTATGGCTACACCTTC. Protein product: CASSFESSPGYGYTF.

V gene TRBV6-5 combines with J gene TRBJ2-7, with TRBD1 identical over 9 bases. J gave up 3 bases and V 5 bases, and 5 bases lay outside the gene matches. The germline CDR1 and CDR2 sequences are MNHEY and SVGAGI. The CDR3 length is 14 residues. The DNA for the CDR3 is TGTGCCAGCAGTAAGACAGGGGGTCGCTACGAGCAGTACTTC. Its protein product is CASSKTGGRYEQYF.

The chain recombines TRBV4-3 with TRBJ2-5; the D gene is possibly TRBD2 (6 bases). V was shortened by 3 bases and J by 4 bases, with 15 bases between the two germline ends. CDR1 and CDR2 (germline): LGHNA, YSLEER. This CDR3 comprises 15 residues. DNA for the CDR3: TGCGCCAGCAGCCAGACTAGTGAGGGACGAGAGACCCAGTACTTC. This encodes CASSQTSEGRETQYF.

This clone was counted once. The V gene is TRBV11-3, the J gene TRBJ2-7; 7 bases are shared with TRBD2. CDR3 size: 13 residues. The J segment lost 6 bases and the V segment lost 5 bases, leaving 7 bases of the junction unmatched. Germline V gives CDR1 SGHNT, CDR2 YENEEA. CDR3: CASSPRDYGEQYF. DNA of the CDR3: TGTGCCAGCAGCCCCCGGGACTACGGCGAGCAGTACTTC.

This clone appeared a single time. The rearrangement links TRBV7-9 to TRBJ2-3, with D maybe TRBD2 (6 bases). The CDR3 loop spans 15 amino acids. Germline V gives CDR1 SEHNR, CDR2 FQNEAQ (reference sequence). Between the trimmed V and J ends, which lost 5 bases and 4 bases, there was a span of 16 bases. The CDR3 protein is CASSEGLVYSDTQYF. In DNA form, the CDR3 reads TGTGCCAGCAGCGAGGGACTGGTCTACTCAGATACGCAGTATTTT.

This chain uses TRBV11-3 with TRBJ2-1; D is tentatively TRBD1 or TRBD2 (5 bases each). Germline CDR1 reads SGHNT; CDR2 reads YENEEA. The length of the CDR3 is 14 residues. Trimming took off 9 bases at V and 5 bases at J, with 17 bases between the two ends. CDR3 DNA sequence: TGTGCCAGGGCCTGTGGTCGGGGCCACAATGAGCAGTTCTTC. The encoded protein is CARACGRGHNEQFF.

This chain joins TRBV27 and TRBJ1-1; D is uncertain. This CDR3 is 14 amino acids long. From germline, CDR1 is MNHEY and CDR2 SMNVEV (reference sequence). Trimming took off 3 bases at V and 2 bases at J, with 10 bases between the two ends. The CDR3 spells CASSFIGENTEAFF. The CDR3 DNA is TGTGCCAGCAGTTTTATAGGAGAAAACACTGAAGCTTTCTTT.

This rearrangement joins TRBV11-3 to TRBJ1-1; D is unclear. The germline V gene has CDR1 SGHNT and CDR2 YENEEA. The CDR3 contains 14 residues. Trimming took off 7 bases at V and 0 bases at J, with 12 bases between the two ends. The CDR3 DNA follows: TGTGCCAGCACCCTCTCCGGGGTGAACACTGAAGCTTTCTTT. Translating it yields CASTLSGVNTEAFF.

The chain has TRBV27 and TRBJ1-5; TRBD1 aligns across 8 bases. Germline V CDR1 and CDR2: MNHEY, SMNVEV (reference sequence). Germline trimming cut 4 bases from V and 5 bases from J; bases unmatched to any gene: 4. The CDR3 consists of 14 residues. Written as DNA, the CDR3 is TGTGCCAGCAGTTCCCAGGGGGCGTATCAGCCCCAGCATTTT. It is translated as CASSSQGAYQPQHF.

This chain links TRBV28 with TRBJ2-1, with D uncertain. Trimming cost V 6 bases and J 0 bases, with 24 bases left between them. The germline V gene has CDR1 MDHEN and CDR2 SYDVKM. This CDR3 has 19 residues. CDR3 coding DNA: TGTGCCAGCAGCCAACACGGAAAAGGACGGAGAAGCTCCTACAATGAGCAGTTCTTC. Residues: CASSQHGKGRRSSYNEQFF. The full variable domain, rest sourced from reference TRBV28 and TRBJ2-1, is DVKVTQSSRYLVKRTGEKVFLECVQDMDHENMFWYRQDPGLGLRLIYFSYDVKMKEKGDIPEGYSVSREKKERFSLILESASTNQTSMYLCASSQHGKGRRSSYNEQFFGPGTRLTVL.

CDR3 amino acids: CASSRGTGVYEQYF. CDR3 sequence (DNA): TGTGCCAGCAGCAGAGGGACAGGGGTTTACGAGCAGTACTTC. The chain joins TRBV5-6 to TRBJ2-7; 10 nucleotides align to TRBD1. The CDR3 runs to 14 residues. With V trimmed by 4 bases and J by 4 bases, 5 bases remained unmatched. Per germline, CDR1 SGHDT and CDR2 YYEEEE.

The chain carries TRBV28 and TRBJ1-2; TRBD1 might be the D (6 bases). The CDR3 is 17 amino acids. Trimming took off 4 bases at V and 5 bases at J, with 23 bases between the two ends. The V gene's germline CDR1 is MDHEN and CDR2 SYDVKM. CDR3 coding DNA: TGTGCCAGCAGTTCCAAAGGGGGTGTAGGTTCATGGTATGGCTACACCTTC. Protein: CASSSKGGVGSWYGYTF.

The J gene is TRBJ2-4, the V gene TRBV15; TRBD2 matches 12 bases. Germline V gene lookup returns CDR1 LNHNV and CDR2 YYDKDF (reference sequence). V lost 1 base to trimming and J lost 0 bases; unmatched junction nucleotides: 7. The CDR3 has 19 residues. The CDR3 region is CATSRATSGSEVAKNIQYF. The CDR3 region has the DNA TGTGCCACCAGCAGAGCGACTAGCGGGAGTGAAGTAGCCAAAAACATTCAGTACTTC. Filled out from reference TRBV15 and TRBJ2-4, the complete variable domain reads DAMVIQNPRYQVTQFGKPVTLSCSQTLNHNVMYWYQQKSSQAPKLLFHYYDKDFNNEADTPDNFQSRRPNTSFCFLDIRSPGLGDTAMYLCATSRATSGSEVAKNIQYFGAGTRLSVL.

This chain uses TRBV19 with TRBJ2-6, with D uncertain. The CDR3 covers 15 residues. V lost 2 bases and J lost 2, with 7 bases in between. Germline V CDR1 and CDR2: LNHDA, SQIVND (reference sequence). The CDR3: CASSIWGTGANVLTF. In DNA form, the CDR3 reads TGTGCCAGTAGTATATGGGGTACTGGGGCCAACGTCCTGACTTTC.

The CDR3: CASSQTGGYNEQFF. The CDR3 DNA reads as TGTGCCAGCAGCCAGACAGGGGGCTACAATGAGCAGTTCTTC. The chain combines TRBV9 with TRBJ2-1; TRBD1 matches 9 bases. This CDR3 region has 14 residues. The J segment lost 3 bases and the V segment lost 4 bases, leaving 2 bases of the junction unmatched. Germline loops: CDR1 SGDLS, CDR2 YYNGEE. Combining the CDR3 with reference TRBV9 and TRBJ2-1 gives the whole variable domain DSGVTQTPKHLITATGQRVTLRCSPRSGDLSVYWYQQSLDQGLQFLIQYYNGEERAKGNILERFSAQQFPDLHSELNLSSLELGDSALYFCASSQTGGYNEQFFGPGTRLTVL.

The chain links TRBV18 to TRBJ2-1; a possible D gene is TRBD1 (6 bases). This CDR3 contains 16 residues. Germline V gene lookup returns CDR1 KGHSH and CDR2 LQKENI. V lost 3 bases to trimming and J lost 5 bases, with 17 bases between them. CDR3 region: CASSPTGTGLNNEQFF. For the CDR3, the DNA is TGTGCCAGCTCACCGACGGGAACAGGGCTAAACAATGAGCAGTTCTTC.

The chain is built from TRBV19 and TRBJ1-2, with D possibly TRBD1 on 6 matching bases. Looked up from germline, CDR1 is LNHDA and CDR2 is SQIVND (reference sequence). V was pared by 5 bases and J by 0 bases, with 13 bases between. This CDR3 has 15 residues. The CDR3 nucleotides are TGTGCCAGTAGTCTTAACAGGGCAGCTAACTATGGCTACACCTTC. Protein sequence: CASSLNRAANYGYTF. The entire variable domain, with the rest obtained from reference TRBV19 and TRBJ1-2, is as follows: DGGITQSPKYLFRKEGQNVTLSCEQNLNHDAMYWYRQDPGQGLRLIYYSQIVNDFQKGDIAEGYSVSREKKESFPLTVTSAQKNPTAFYLCASSLNRAANYGYTFGSGTRLTVV.

The CDR3 DNA reads TGTGCCAGCAGCTCACCCATGGGTTCGGAGACCCAGTACTTC. This translates into CASSSPMGSETQYF. This chain uses TRBV7-9 with TRBJ2-5, with D hard to call. With 4 bases removed from V and 5 bases from J, the gap between germline ends came to 14 bases. The CDR3 loop spans 14 amino acids. CDR1 and CDR2 (germline): SEHNR, FQNEAQ (reference sequence).

The V gene is TRBV9, the J gene TRBJ2-5; TRBD2 matches at 8 bases. In germline, CDR1 is SGDLS, CDR2 YYNGEE. The CDR3 runs to 15 residues. V lost 0 bases to trimming and J lost 5 bases; unmatched junction nucleotides: 6. CDR3 bases: TGTGCCAGCAGCGTAGCGGGAGGGCCCGGGGAGACCCAGTACTTC. Encoded protein: CASSVAGGPGETQYF. Based on the CDR3 plus reference TRBV9 and TRBJ2-5, the full variable domain is DSGVTQTPKHLITATGQRVTLRCSPRSGDLSVYWYQQSLDQGLQFLIQYYNGEERAKGNILERFSAQQFPDLHSELNLSSLELGDSALYFCASSVAGGPGETQYFGPGTRLLVL.

V and J are TRBV10-2 and TRBJ2-7; tentative D call: TRBD2 (5 bases). Germline V lookup: CDR1 WSHSY, CDR2 SAAADI. The V gene lost 3 bases and the J gene lost 5 bases, with 17 bases spanning the gap. The CDR3 has 15 amino acids. CDR3 nucleotide sequence: TGCGCCAGCAGTGATCCCGCGGGCAAGGGCGACGAGCAGTACTTC. It encodes CASSDPAGKGDEQYF.

The chain couples TRBV18 to TRBJ2-1; D may be TRBD1 (6 bases). This CDR3 has 14 amino acids. CDR1 and CDR2 from the germline V gene are KGHSH and LQKENI. V dropped 0 bases and J dropped 5 bases, with 8 bases sitting between them. In DNA, the CDR3 is TGTGCCAGCTCACCACCGACAGGAGACAATGAGCAGTTCTTC. Amino acids: CASSPPTGDNEQFF.

The chain carries TRBV4-1 and TRBJ1-5; no reliable D call. V was pared by 0 bases and J by 5 bases, with 11 bases between. CDR3 length: 15 amino acids. Germline-derived CDR1 and CDR2 are MGHRA and YSYEKL. DNA for the CDR3: TGCGCCAGCAGCCAAGACTGGCCCGGTTATCAGCCCCAGCATTTT. Amino acids: CASSQDWPGYQPQHF.

V gene TRBV7-2 combines with J gene TRBJ2-1, with 9 nucleotides matching TRBD2. The CDR3 spans 15 residues. The V segment lost 2 bases and the J segment 9 bases; nucleotides outside the gene matches: 8. Germline loops: CDR1 SGHTA, CDR2 FQGNSA. CDR3 amino acids: CASSLSVAGESEQFF. CDR3 DNA: TGTGCCAGCAGCTTATCGGTAGCGGGAGAGTCTGAGCAGTTCTTC. Full variable domain (remainder filled in from reference TRBV7-2 and TRBJ2-1): GAGVSQSPSNKVTEKGKDVELRCDPISGHTALYWYRQSLGQGLEFLIYFQGNSAPDKSGLPSDRFSAERTGGSVSTLTIQRTQQEDSAVYLCASSLSVAGESEQFFGPGTRLTVL.

The V and J genes are TRBV30 and TRBJ2-7, with D hard to call. The germline V gene has CDR1 GTSNPN and CDR2 SVGIG (reference sequence). CDR3 length equals 12 residues. The V gene lost 3 bases and the J gene lost 4 bases, with 10 bases spanning the gap. CDR3 sequence reads: CAWRRESYEQYF. The CDR3 DNA is TGTGCCTGGAGGCGTGAGTCTTACGAGCAGTACTTC.